This entry features one T cell receptor beta chain sequence. The method was immunoSEQ multiplex PCR; TCRdb's version includes in-frame clones alone and lacks a portion of them. The top ten hold 5.5% to 8% of the sample, which has some 300,000 clones, more than 70% seen once. These data belong to a study of blood T cell repertoires in COVID-19. This TCR came from a woman aged 25-40 years who had recovered from COVID-19. The sample taken for sequencing was peripheral blood.

The CDR3 nucleotides are TGTGCCAGCCTCCCCCGACTCGGACAGTCAAACACCGGGGAGCTGTTTTTT. It specifies CASLPRLGQSNTGELFF. The J gene is TRBJ2-2, the V gene TRBV19, with D possibly matching TRBD1 (6 bases). The CDR3 is 17 amino acids. Deletions cut 9 bases from V and 2 bases from J, with 22 bases between. CDR1 is LNHDA, CDR2 SQIVND, per germline (reference sequence).